The following is a TCR beta chain sequence with its context. Its antigen is unknown. The data stem from a study of CD8+CD57+ T cells in acquired aplastic anemia. For the study at large: The sorted CD4+ and CD8+ cells yielded an average around 3 ug of DNA.

Genomic DNA templated the TCR beta VDJ and CDR3 profiling. TCRdb called the reads again in MiXCR, with one record for every CDR3 protein. The table lists more than 150,000 distinct CDR3 sequences, 48% of them singletons. Patients selected for sequencing had displayed CD8+CD57+ cell expansion by flow cytometry. Patients had not yet gotten any therapy when their blood was taken for sampling. General study results and limits: The number of CD8+ CDR3 sequences shared by patients and controls was twenty-nine. No significant patient-versus-control difference appeared in CD8+ Simpson's diversity.

The CDR3 runs to 16 residues. With 4 bases clipped from V and 6 bases from J, the junction kept 10 bases outside the gene matches. Germline V gene data show CDR1 as KGHDR and CDR2 as SFDVKD. The sample taken for sequencing was sorted CD4+, CD8+, or CD8+CD57+ T cells (not recorded which) from PBMCs. This TCR was sampled from a human donor with aplastic anemia. The V and J genes are TRBV24-1 and TRBJ2-2; 7 bases map to TRBD1. The CDR3 nucleotides read TGTGCCACCAGTGACGAAGACAGGGACCCACCCGGGGAGCTGTTTTTT. Translation gives CATSDEDRDPPGELFF.